One and the same sample provided the 10 T cell receptor beta chains below, sequenced in a study of OX40 agonist ivuxolimab in advanced cancers. TCRdb's copy holds only in-frame clones and misses some; the assay was immunoSEQ multiplex PCR. The sample consists of about 94,000 clones, about nine tenths of them appearing once. The sequenced sample was CD4+ or CD8+ T cells sorted from blood, obtained in a trial of the OX40 agonist ivuxolimab. These receptor sequences come from an adult with an advanced solid tumor such as melanoma, head and neck, liver or kidney cancer.

V is TRBV4-2 and J is TRBJ1-2; 7 positions agree with TRBD1. With V trimmed by 3 bases and J by 4 bases, 8 bases remained unmatched. Germline V CDR1 and CDR2: LGHNA, YNFKEQ. The CDR3 runs to 15 residues. For the CDR3, the DNA is TGTGCCAGCAGCCAGCTGGCAGGGGGGTCCTATGGCTACACCTTC. This sequence encodes CASSQLAGGSYGYTF.

The chain couples TRBV27 to TRBJ2-5, with D maybe TRBD1 (6 bases). CDR1 and CDR2 (germline): MNHEY, SMNVEV (reference sequence). This CDR3 is 15 amino acids long. V lost 5 bases, J lost 1 base, and 14 bases lay in between. The CDR3: CASSLAYRAQETQYF. Written as DNA, the CDR3 is TGTGCCAGCAGTCTCGCGTACAGGGCCCAAGAGACCCAGTACTTC.

This chain joins TRBV10-3 and TRBJ1-1; a possible D gene is TRBD1 (5 bases). Germline V gene data show CDR1 as ENHRY and CDR2 as SYGVKD. This CDR3 is 15 amino acids long. V was pared by 0 bases and J by 2 bases, with 10 bases between. CDR3 nucleotide sequence: TGTGCCATCAGTGAGTCTCGGGGGGGAAACACTGAAGCTTTCTTT. It codes for CAISESRGGNTEAFF.

The chain employs TRBV6-6 and TRBJ2-5; unclear D gene. V lost 6 bases to trimming and J lost 2 bases, with 13 bases between them. The CDR3 runs to 14 residues. The germline CDR1 and CDR2 sequences are MNHNY and SVGAGI (reference sequence). The CDR3 reads CASRDQVAQETQYF. The CDR3 DNA reads TGTGCCAGCAGGGACCAGGTGGCACAAGAGACCCAGTACTTC.

The V and J genes are TRBV2 and TRBJ2-5; 9 positions agree with TRBD2. The CDR3 totals 14 residues. The germline V gene has CDR1 SNHLY and CDR2 FYNNEI. J was trimmed by 0 bases and V by 6 bases; bases with no gene match: 2. The CDR3 DNA reads TGTGCCAGCAGGGCTAGCGGGAACCAAGAGACCCAGTACTTC. This encodes CASRASGNQETQYF.

This clone was observed a single time. The V gene is TRBV19, the J gene TRBJ2-3; tentative D call: TRBD2 (6 bases). Per germline, CDR1 LNHDA and CDR2 SQIVND (reference sequence). The CDR3 is 15 amino acids. Trimming cost V 3 bases and J 1 base, with 11 bases left between them. Written as DNA, the CDR3 is TGTGCCAGTAGTATCGGGGGAGTACGCACAGATACGCAGTATTTT. This encodes CASSIGGVRTDTQYF.

The chain has TRBV29-1 and TRBJ1-1; 10 bases match TRBD1. CDR1 SQVTM and CDR2 ANQGSEA come from the germline V gene. The CDR3 covers 14 residues. J lost 10 bases, V lost 6 bases, and 14 bases had no gene match. The CDR3 is CSVDLNRDRGRAFF. The CDR3 DNA follows: TGCAGCGTCGACCTAAACCGGGACAGGGGTCGAGCTTTCTTT.

The rearrangement uses TRBV10-2 and TRBJ2-3; D is ambiguous. V lost 0 bases to trimming and J lost 2 bases, with 9 bases between them. Germline V lookup: CDR1 WSHSY, CDR2 SAAADI. This CDR3 contains 15 residues. For the CDR3, the DNA is TGCGCCAGCAGTGAGTCAGGCGCCTACACAGATACGCAGTATTTT. It is translated as CASSESGAYTDTQYF.

This clone was detected once. V is TRBV5-1 and J is TRBJ2-6; perhaps TRBD2 as D (6 bases). The germline V gene encodes CDR1 SGHRS and CDR2 YFSETQ. This CDR3 is 19 amino acids long. Trimming removed 2 bases from V and 4 bases from J, with 22 bases in between. This CDR3 reads CASSFQTGTASTGANVLTF. DNA for the CDR3: TGCGCCAGCAGCTTCCAAACTGGGACTGCCTCGACAGGGGCCAACGTCCTGACTTTC.

The rearrangement links TRBV5-6 to TRBJ1-2, with D unresolved. The germline CDR1 and CDR2 sequences are SGHDT and YYEEEE. With 4 bases removed from V and 2 bases from J, the gap between germline ends came to 6 bases. The CDR3 totals 12 residues. The CDR3 is CASSPVNYGYTF. CDR3 sequence (DNA): TGTGCCAGCAGCCCTGTGAACTATGGCTACACCTTC.